This T cell receptor beta chain was obtained from a study of blood T cell repertoires in COVID-19. At the level of the study: Samples came from the United States, Italy and Spain, spanning acute and convalescent COVID-19. PBMCs, B-cell-depleted T cells, or T cells provided the cDNA or gDNA that made up the material.

Generated by immunoSEQ multiplex PCR, the TCRdb table keeps only in-frame clones and is missing some. Altogether about 210,000 clones are present, approximately 85% being singletons, with the ten largest covering more than 2%. CDR3 length: 13 amino acids. With 6 bases clipped from V and 7 bases from J, the junction kept 8 bases outside the gene matches. Germline CDR1 and CDR2: MNHEY and SVGAGI. The receptor's source is a woman in her 70s with COVID-19, enrolled during active disease. The sequenced sample was peripheral blood. The rearrangement links TRBV6-5 to TRBJ1-1; 7 bases are shared with TRBD1. The CDR3 sequence: CASSDGQVGEAFF. The DNA of the CDR3 is TGTGCCAGCAGCGATGGACAGGTTGGTGAAGCTTTCTTT.